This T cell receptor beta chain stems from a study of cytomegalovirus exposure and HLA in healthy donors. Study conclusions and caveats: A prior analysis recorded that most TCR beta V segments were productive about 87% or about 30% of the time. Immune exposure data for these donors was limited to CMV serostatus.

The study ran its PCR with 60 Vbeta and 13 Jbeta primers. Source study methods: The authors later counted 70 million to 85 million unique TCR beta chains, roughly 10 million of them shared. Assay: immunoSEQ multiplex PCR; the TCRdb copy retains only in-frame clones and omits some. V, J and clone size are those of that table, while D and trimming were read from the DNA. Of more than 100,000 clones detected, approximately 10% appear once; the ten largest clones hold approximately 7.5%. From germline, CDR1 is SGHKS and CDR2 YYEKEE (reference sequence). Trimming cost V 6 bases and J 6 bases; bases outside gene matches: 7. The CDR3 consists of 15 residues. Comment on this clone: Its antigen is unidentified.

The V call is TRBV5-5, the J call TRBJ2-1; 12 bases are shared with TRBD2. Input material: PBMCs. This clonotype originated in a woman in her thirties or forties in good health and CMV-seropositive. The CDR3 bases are TGTGCCAGCATCCCGGGACTAGCGGGCTTCAATGAGCAGTTCTTC. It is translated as CASIPGLAGFNEQFF.